This T cell receptor (beta chain) was retrieved from a study of blood T cell repertoires in COVID-19 (dated by TCRdb to between 2020 and 2021). Regarding the research as a whole: Collaborator samples came from the United States, Italy and Spain and covered acute and convalescent phases of COVID-19. The material from the prospective study consisted of cDNA or gDNA derived from T cells, B-cell-depleted T cells, or PBMCs. The dataset comprised deeply sampled blood TCRbeta repertoires from subjects exposed to, actively infected with, or recovered from COVID-19. The repertoires were released in a freely available public database meant as a resource for research on the immune response to SARS-CoV-2. Samples were obtained from the ongoing ImmuneRACE study (first 160 participants) and from 950 to 1,500 subjects provided by 6 global collaborators. Nearly every sample came with metadata listing a de-identified subject ID, COVID-19 status, age in years and sex. Where HLA class I and class II types were available, the types were taken from metadata supplied by the sample provider, not from assay-based typing. Overall study results and their limits: How much clinical and demographic metadata was included differed by source and by participant, and the metadata was provided uncurated.

Only one count was recorded for this clone. Which antigen it targets is not known. Nothing much larger sits one base from this clone, and base qualities are not available. Each collaborating institution followed its own protocols to collect whole blood in K2EDTA tubes. Collaborator samples were shipped for TCRbeta analysis as frozen whole blood, isolated PBMCs, or DNA extracted from either sample type. The immunoSEQ Assay, a bias-controlled multiplex PCR, was used to amplify TCRbeta CDR3 regions from genomic DNA. The original pipeline was this. The number of nucleated cells in each sample was estimated from the amplification of reference gene primers within the assay. To quantify the absolute abundance of each unique TCRbeta CDR3 rearrangement, sequence reads were collapsed and filtered. For each sample, productive Simpson clonality was calculated as the square root of Simpson's diversity index across productive rearrangements. The table was pulled from immuneACCESS by TCRdb, which kept in-frame rearrangements only. Such tables lose some clones; where checked, under half of the loss comes from unresolved V genes, and the rest has no known cause. V and J calls and clone size are given by that table; D and trimming were obtained from the DNA. This sample lists 230,000 or so clones; around 82% were detected once. Roughly 8.6% of the sample is in the top ten clones.

This sequence was found in a man aged 40-49 years with active or convalescent COVID-19. Sequencing was done on a sample of peripheral blood.

The CDR3 loop reads CASSLFSQGSEQYF. The nucleotides are TGTGCCAGCAGCCTTTTCTCGCAGGGCTCCGAGCAGTACTTC. The sequence joins TRBV7-9 to TRBJ2-7, and the D gene may be TRBD1, 5 bases matching. CDR1 and CDR2, per the germline V gene (reference sequence), are SEHNR and FQNEAQ. The CDR3 covers 14 residues, taking in both the cysteine and the phenylalanine. Only CDR3 DNA is held: 42 bases, read in frame from base 1. The V and J ends are trimmed by 5 bases and 6 bases, leaving 17 bases between them.